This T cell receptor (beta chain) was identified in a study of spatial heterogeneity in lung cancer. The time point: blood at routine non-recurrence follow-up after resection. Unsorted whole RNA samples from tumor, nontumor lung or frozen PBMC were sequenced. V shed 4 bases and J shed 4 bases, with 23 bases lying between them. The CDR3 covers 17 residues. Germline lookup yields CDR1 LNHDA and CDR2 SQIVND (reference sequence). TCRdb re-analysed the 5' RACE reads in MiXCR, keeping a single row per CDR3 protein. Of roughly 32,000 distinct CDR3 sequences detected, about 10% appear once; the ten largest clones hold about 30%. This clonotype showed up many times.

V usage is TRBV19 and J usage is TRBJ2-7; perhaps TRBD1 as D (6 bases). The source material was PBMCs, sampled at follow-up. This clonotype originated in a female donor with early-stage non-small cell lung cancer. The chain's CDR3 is CASSRSRDTVRGYEQYF. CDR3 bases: TGTGCCAGTAGTAGAAGCCGGGACACCGTCCGGGGTTACGAGCAGTACTTC.